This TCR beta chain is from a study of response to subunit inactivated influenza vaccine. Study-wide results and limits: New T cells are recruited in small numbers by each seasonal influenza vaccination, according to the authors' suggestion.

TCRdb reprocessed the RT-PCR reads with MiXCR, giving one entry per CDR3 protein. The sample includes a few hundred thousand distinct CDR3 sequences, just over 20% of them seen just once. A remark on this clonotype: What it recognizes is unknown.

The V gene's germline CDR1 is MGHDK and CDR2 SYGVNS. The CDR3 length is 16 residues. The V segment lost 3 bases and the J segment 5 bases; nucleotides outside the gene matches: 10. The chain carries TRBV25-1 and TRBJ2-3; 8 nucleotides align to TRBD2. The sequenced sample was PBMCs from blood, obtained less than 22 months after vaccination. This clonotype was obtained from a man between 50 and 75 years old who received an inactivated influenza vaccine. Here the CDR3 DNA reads TGTGCCAGCAGTGACCCTGGACGGGAGGGTAGAGATACGCAGTATTTT. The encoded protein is CASSDPGREGRDTQYF. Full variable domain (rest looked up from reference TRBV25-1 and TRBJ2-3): EADIYQTPRYLVIGTGKKITLECSQTMGHDKMYWYQQDPGMELHLIHYSYGVNSTEKGDLSSESTVSRIRTEHFPLTLESARPSHTSQYLCASSDPGREGRDTQYFGPGTRLTVL.